The clone carrying this TCR beta chain was found a few times. The CDR3 has 19 amino acids. V lost 3 bases, J lost 1 base, and 16 bases stayed unmatched. Germline lookup yields CDR1 GTSNPN and CDR2 SVGIG (reference sequence). TCRdb re-called the RT-PCR reads with MiXCR, one entry per CDR3 protein. The table lists about 680,000 distinct CDR3 sequences, approximately 15% of them singletons. This TCR was sampled from a female donor in good health, serving as a healthy control. The sequenced sample was memory CD4+ T cells from blood. V usage is TRBV30 and J usage is TRBJ2-1, with 9 bases fitting TRBD1. CDR3 nucleotide sequence: TGTGCCTGGAGCCTCGGGACAGGGAGGACTTTGAGGTCCTACAATGAGCAGTTCTTC. It codes for CAWSLGTGRTLRSYNEQFF.